Each of the 22 T cell receptor beta chains below was sequenced from the same sample in a study of response to subunit inactivated influenza vaccine. TCRdb independently ran MiXCR on the RT-PCR reads; one entry per CDR3 protein. The data hold hundreds of thousands of distinct CDR3 sequences, with around a sixth observed a single time. Here the sequenced sample was PBMCs from blood, taken 12 days after vaccination. These receptors were collected from a man aged 45-65 years who received an inactivated influenza vaccine.

This clonotype was counted only a few times. The chain carries TRBV29-1 and TRBJ1-1, with D perhaps matching TRBD1 (6 bases). Trimming removed 4 bases at V and 6 bases at J, with 9 bases between. The CDR3 is 11 amino acids. The germline gives CDR1 SQVTM, CDR2 ANQGSEA. The CDR3 DNA sequence: TGCAGCGTTGTGGACAGACCTGAAGCTTTCTTT. It codes for CSVVDRPEAFF.

This rearrangement joins TRBV7-2 to TRBJ2-7; 8 bases are a match to TRBD2. Germline V gene sequence: CDR1 SGHTA, CDR2 FQGNSA. The J segment lost 4 bases and the V segment lost 5 bases, leaving 13 bases of the junction unmatched. The CDR3 has 16 amino acids. The CDR3 region is CASSPVAGFIRYEQYF. CDR3 nucleotide sequence: TGTGCCAGCAGCCCCGTAGCGGGATTTATTCGGTACGAGCAGTACTTC.

The table lists this clonotype with a count of one. The rearrangement links TRBV2 to TRBJ2-3; no clear D gene. Trimming shortened V by 11 bases and J by 6 bases, and 9 bases separated the two germline ends. CDR1 and CDR2 (germline): SNHLY, FYNNEI. CDR3 length equals 10 residues. The CDR3 spells CAARVDTQYF. CDR3 nucleotides: TGTGCCGCAAGGGTGGATACGCAGTATTTT.

The chain combines TRBV5-6 with TRBJ2-1; 9 bases are a match to TRBD1. The trim removed 3 bases at V and 4 bases at J, leaving 8 bases unmatched. There are 16 residues in the CDR3. The germline CDR1 and CDR2 sequences are SGHDT and YYEEEE. The chain's CDR3 is CASSWAGTGWYNEQFF. The CDR3 DNA follows: TGTGCCAGCAGCTGGGCCGGGACAGGGTGGTACAATGAGCAGTTCTTC.

The J gene is TRBJ2-7, the V gene TRBV25-1; 13 bases agree with TRBD2. Per the germline V gene, CDR1 is MGHDK and CDR2 is SYGVNS. This CDR3 has 17 amino acids. Trimming at V came to 4 bases and at J to 4 bases, leaving 10 bases not matched to a gene. The chain's CDR3 is CASSGIIGLAGVYEQYF. The CDR3 bases are TGTGCCAGCAGTGGAATTATAGGACTAGCGGGAGTATACGAGCAGTACTTC.

This clonotype was recorded many times. This rearrangement joins TRBV20-1 to TRBJ2-1, with D possibly matching TRBD1 (5 bases). This CDR3 region has 12 residues. Per the germline V gene, CDR1 is DFQATT and CDR2 is SNEGSKA (reference sequence). With 5 bases removed from V and 0 bases from J, the gap between germline ends came to 5 bases. The CDR3 nucleotides are TGCAGTGCTGGACACTCCTACAATGAGCAGTTCTTC. Protein: CSAGHSYNEQFF.

This clonotype occurred a few times. The chain joins TRBV29-1 to TRBJ2-3, with TRBD2 identical over 12 bases. Germline lookup yields CDR1 SQVTM and CDR2 ANQGSEA. Trimming cost V 3 bases and J 9 bases; bases outside gene matches: 7. The CDR3 consists of 14 residues. CDR3 DNA: TGCAGCGTTGAGCTAGCGGGAGGGCCGGCGACGCAGTATTTT. Its protein product is CSVELAGGPATQYF.

This clonotype occurred many times. The chain recombines TRBV4-3 with TRBJ1-2, with unresolved D. CDR3 size: 15 residues. CDR1 is LGHNA and CDR2 is YSLEER in the germline V gene. V shed 0 bases and J shed 8 bases, with 16 bases lying between them. The CDR3: CASSQDRRSSEGYTF. For the CDR3, the DNA is TGCGCCAGCAGCCAAGATCGGCGGAGCTCTGAGGGCTACACCTTC.

This clonotype was observed at least ten times. The rearrangement joins TRBV5-1 to TRBJ2-1; D perhaps matches TRBD1 (6 bases). The CDR3 is made up of 14 amino acids. Trimming left V 0 bases short and J 7 bases short, with 11 bases between. Germline-derived CDR1 and CDR2 are SGHRS and YFSETQ. The DNA for the CDR3 is TGCGCCAGCAGCTTGGTTCCTACAGGGAATGAGCAGTTCTTC. Amino acids: CASSLVPTGNEQFF.

This clonotype has only a few counts. This chain links TRBV5-5 with TRBJ2-7; D ambiguous. The germline gives CDR1 SGHKS, CDR2 YYEKEE (reference sequence). V lost 1 base, J lost 2 bases, and 16 bases lay in between. There are 16 residues in the CDR3. The CDR3 here is CASSLYTASDTYEQYF. DNA of the CDR3: TGTGCCAGCAGCTTGTACACCGCTAGTGATACCTACGAGCAGTACTTC.

By frequency in the sample, this clonotype is medium-sized (0.01 to 0.1%). The chain uses TRBV10-3 and TRBJ2-1, with TRBD2 matching 12 bases. The CDR3 has 19 residues. From germline, CDR1 is ENHRY and CDR2 SYGVKD. J gave up 3 bases and V 5 bases, and 14 bases lay outside the gene matches. The CDR3 region is CAISSPSSSGRARYNEQFF. DNA of the CDR3: TGTGCCATCAGTTCACCCTCCTCTAGCGGGAGGGCCCGCTACAATGAGCAGTTCTTC.

This clonotype appeared a few times. The V gene is TRBV4-3, the J gene TRBJ2-7; TRBD1 aligns across 9 bases. V trimming: 5 bases; J trimming: 3 bases; junction bases outside the gene matches: 8. CDR3 length: 15 residues. Germline values: CDR1 LGHNA, CDR2 YSLEER. For the CDR3, the DNA is TGCGCCAGCAGCTTTGACGGGACAGGGAACTACGAGCAGTACTTC. Translation gives CASSFDGTGNYEQYF.

This clonotype came up a few times. This chain connects TRBV7-6 to TRBJ2-7, with 8 bases that match TRBD1. The CDR3 totals 14 residues. Germline lookup yields CDR1 SGHVS and CDR2 FNYEAQ. V trimming: 5 bases; J trimming: 6 bases; junction bases outside the gene matches: 9. CDR3 coding DNA: TGTGCCAGCAGCACGACCGGGACAGGAGGCGAGCAGTACTTC. It encodes CASSTTGTGGEQYF.

This clonotype was observed a handful of times. The rearrangement joins TRBV20-1 to TRBJ2-5, with 15 bases identical to TRBD2. V dropped 6 bases and J dropped 2; count of bases not matched to a gene: 7. CDR3 length: 16 residues. In germline, CDR1 is DFQATT, CDR2 SNEGSKA (reference sequence). CDR3 DNA: TGCAGTGCCCGGACTAGCGGGAGGGCGGAACAAGAGACCCAGTACTTC. Its protein is CSARTSGRAEQETQYF.

This clonotype has a handful of counts. The chain employs TRBV7-9 and TRBJ2-7; the match to TRBD2 covers 9 bases. The germline gives CDR1 SEHNR, CDR2 FQNEAQ (reference sequence). The CDR3 is 14 amino acids. Unmatched junction bases numbered 6, after V lost 3 bases and J lost 6 bases. The CDR3 DNA sequence: TGTGCCAGCAGCTTTGTACTAGCGGGTGGCGAGCAGTACTTC. Amino acids: CASSFVLAGGEQYF.

The chain couples TRBV29-1 to TRBJ2-1, with a tentative D call TRBD2 (7 bases). The germline V and J ends were trimmed by 5 bases and 4 bases, with 9 bases remaining between them. Germline V CDR1 and CDR2: SQVTM, ANQGSEA. The CDR3 is made up of 12 amino acids. CDR3 sequence: CSVRGGYNEQFF. The CDR3 DNA reads as TGCAGCGTTAGGGGGGGTTACAATGAGCAGTTCTTC.

CDR3 amino acids: CSVEGLAGTYTDTQYF. CDR3 bases: TGCAGCGTTGAGGGACTAGCGGGAACCTATACAGATACGCAGTATTTT. The chain combines TRBV29-1 with TRBJ2-3; TRBD2 matches 13 bases. J was trimmed by 3 bases and V by 3 bases; bases with no gene match: 6. Germline V gene sequence: CDR1 SQVTM, CDR2 ANQGSEA. The CDR3 covers 16 residues.

Here the CDR3 reads CASSYSTGGQPQHF. The CDR3 DNA reads as TGTGCCAGCAGTTACTCGACAGGGGGTCAGCCCCAGCATTTT. The J gene is TRBJ1-5, the V gene TRBV6-2 or TRBV6-3, with 9 nucleotides matching TRBD1. With V trimmed by 0 bases and J by 6 bases, 0 bases remained unmatched. The CDR3 contains 14 residues. Germline CDR1 and CDR2: MNHEY and SVGEGT.

The sample holds a few counts of this clonotype. The V and J genes are TRBV29-1 and TRBJ1-5; possibly TRBD1 for D (5 bases). The CDR3 consists of 15 residues. The V gene's germline CDR1 is SQVTM and CDR2 ANQGSEA. The germline V and J ends were trimmed by 1 base and 2 bases, with 12 bases remaining between them. CDR3 amino acids: CSVEVGGTGNQPQHF. The CDR3 bases are TGCAGCGTTGAAGTCGGGGGTACTGGCAATCAGCCCCAGCATTTT.

This sequence joins TRBV4-2 and TRBJ2-7; 11 nucleotides agree with TRBD2. This CDR3 comprises 15 residues. Trimming removed 0 bases from V and 3 bases from J; junction bases left unmatched: 1. CDR1 and CDR2 from the germline V gene are LGHNA and YNFKEQ. CDR3 coding DNA: TGTGCCAGCAGCCAAGAGGGACTAGCGGACTACGAGCAGTACTTC. Amino acids: CASSQEGLADYEQYF.

This clonotype was detected ten times or more. V is TRBV3-1 and J is TRBJ2-7; 10 positions match TRBD2. The V and J ends lost 4 bases and 2 bases, in that order; junction bases with no gene match: 5. Germline V gives CDR1 LGHDT, CDR2 YNNKEL (reference sequence). The CDR3 length is 15 residues. The chain's CDR3 is CASSLGLAAAYEQYF. CDR3 sequence (DNA): TGTGCCAGCAGCCTAGGACTAGCGGCCGCCTACGAGCAGTACTTC.

In its sample, this clonotype was seen a few times. V is TRBV7-2 and J is TRBJ2-7; unclear D gene. V was shortened by 2 bases and J by 3 bases, with 11 bases between the two germline ends. From germline, CDR1 is SGHTA and CDR2 FQGNSA. This CDR3 is 14 amino acids long. The CDR3 region is CASSLSGGYYEQYF. The CDR3 coding sequence is TGTGCCAGCAGCTTATCTGGCGGCTACTACGAGCAGTACTTC.